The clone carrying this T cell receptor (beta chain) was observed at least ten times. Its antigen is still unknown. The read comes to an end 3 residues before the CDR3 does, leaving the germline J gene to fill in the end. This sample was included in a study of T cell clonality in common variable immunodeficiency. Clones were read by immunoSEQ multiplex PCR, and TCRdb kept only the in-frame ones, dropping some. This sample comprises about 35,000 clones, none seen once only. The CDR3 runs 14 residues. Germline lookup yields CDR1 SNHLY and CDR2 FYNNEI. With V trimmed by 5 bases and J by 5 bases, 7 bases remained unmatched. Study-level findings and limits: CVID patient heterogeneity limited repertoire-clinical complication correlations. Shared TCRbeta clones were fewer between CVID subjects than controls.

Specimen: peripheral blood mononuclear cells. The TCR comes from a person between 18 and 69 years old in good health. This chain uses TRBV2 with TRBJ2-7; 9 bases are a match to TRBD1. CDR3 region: CASSSGTGSHEQYF. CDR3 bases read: TGTGCCAGCAGTTCCGGGACAGGGTCCCACGAG.